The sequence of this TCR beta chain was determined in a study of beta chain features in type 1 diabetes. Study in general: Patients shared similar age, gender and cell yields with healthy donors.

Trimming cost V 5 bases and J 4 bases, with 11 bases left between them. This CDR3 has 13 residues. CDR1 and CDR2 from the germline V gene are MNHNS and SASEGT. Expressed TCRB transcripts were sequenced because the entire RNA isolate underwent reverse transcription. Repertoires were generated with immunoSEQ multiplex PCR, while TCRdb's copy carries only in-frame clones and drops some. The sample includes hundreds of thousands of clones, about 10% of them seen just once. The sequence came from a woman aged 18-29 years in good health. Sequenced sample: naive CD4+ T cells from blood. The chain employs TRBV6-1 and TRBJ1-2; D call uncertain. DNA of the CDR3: TGTGCCAGCAGTACCCGGTCGGGCTATGGCTACACCTTC. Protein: CASSTRSGYGYTF.